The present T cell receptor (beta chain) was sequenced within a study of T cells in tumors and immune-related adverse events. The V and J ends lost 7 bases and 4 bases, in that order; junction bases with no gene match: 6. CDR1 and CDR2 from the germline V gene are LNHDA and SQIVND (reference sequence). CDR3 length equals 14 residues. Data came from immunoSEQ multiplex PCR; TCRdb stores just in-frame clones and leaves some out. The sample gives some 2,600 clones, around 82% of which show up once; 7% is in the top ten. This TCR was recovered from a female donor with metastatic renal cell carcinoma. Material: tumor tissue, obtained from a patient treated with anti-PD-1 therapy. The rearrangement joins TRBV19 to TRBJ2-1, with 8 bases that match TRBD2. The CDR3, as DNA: TGTGCCAGTACCCTCGGGGGGGATTACAATGAGCAGTTCTTC. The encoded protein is CASTLGGDYNEQFF.